These 21 T cell receptor beta chains originate from one sample sequenced in a study of blood T cell repertoires in COVID-19 (dated by TCRdb to about 2020). The library was generated by the immunoSEQ multiplex PCR assay. This immuneACCESS table, as held by TCRdb, lists in-frame sequences with V and J called but not all clones. Of the missing ones, under half trace to an unresolved V gene in checked studies; the others have no known cause. This sample holds 130,000 to 150,000 clones; roughly 77% were observed only once. The ten largest clonotypes hold approximately 5% of the sample. Sequencing was performed on peripheral blood. Every receptor here comes from a woman between 65 and 79 years old with COVID-19, enrolled during active disease.

The CDR3 reads CASTPIQGNGYTF. Written as DNA, the CDR3 is TGTGCCAGCACACCGATTCAGGGGAATGGCTACACCTTC. This chain uses TRBV28 with TRBJ1-2; D is perhaps TRBD1 (6 bases). The CDR3 has 13 amino acids. Trimming took 7 bases from V and 6 from J, leaving 15 bases between them. Germline assignment: CDR1 MDHEN and CDR2 SYDVKM.

V is TRBV24-1 and J is TRBJ2-1, with 8 bases identical to TRBD1. CDR1 KGHDR and CDR2 SFDVKD come from the germline V gene. The CDR3 loop spans 17 amino acids. Losses at the gene ends were 1 base for V and 0 bases for J; bases not matched to a gene: 4. The CDR3 DNA reads TGTGCCACCAGTGATTTCCCCGGGACAGGCTCCTACAATGAGCAGTTCTTC. It translates to CATSDFPGTGSYNEQFF.

CDR3 nucleotides: TGTGCCAGCAGTAGGACAGGACTCCAAGAGACCCAGTACTTC. Protein sequence: CASSRTGLQETQYF. The chain uses TRBV2 and TRBJ2-5; 7 nucleotides align to TRBD1. The CDR3 runs 14 residues. CDR1 is SNHLY, CDR2 FYNNEI, per germline. V gave up 5 bases and J gave up 1 base; unmatched junction bases: 4.

This chain links TRBV12-3 or TRBV12-4 with TRBJ2-1, with a tentative D call TRBD2 (5 bases). This CDR3 is 11 amino acids long. V dropped 6 bases and J dropped 10 bases, with 10 bases sitting between them. This CDR3 reads CASSQRGEQFF. As DNA, the CDR3 is TGTGCCAGCAGCCAAAGAGGGGAGCAGTTCTTC.

This clone was seen only once. The V call is TRBV6-5, the J call TRBJ1-2, with D possibly TRBD1 on 5 matching bases. Trimming left V 2 bases short and J 8 bases short, with 15 bases between. Germline assignment: CDR1 MNHEY and CDR2 SVGAGI. The CDR3 consists of 14 residues. The CDR3 nucleotides are TGTGCCAGCAGTTACGAGCGGGACTGGCCCGGCTACACCTTC. Protein sequence: CASSYERDWPGYTF.

The CDR3 spells CASSTPSGRRSPGANVLTF. CDR3 DNA: TGTGCCAGCAGCACCCCCTCAGGGAGGCGATCTCCTGGGGCCAACGTCCTGACTTTC. The chain employs TRBV7-6 and TRBJ2-6; a possible D gene is TRBD2 (6 bases). The CDR3 contains 19 residues. Germline CDR1 is SGHVS and CDR2 is FNYEAQ. V was shortened by 5 bases and J by 2 bases, with 22 bases between the two germline ends. Complete variable domain (other parts from reference TRBV7-6 and TRBJ2-6): GAGVSQSPRYKVTKRGQDVALRCDPISGHVSLYWYRQALGQGPEFLTYFNYEAQQDKSGLPNDRFSAERPEGSISTLTIQRTEQRDSAMYRCASSTPSGRRSPGANVLTFGAGSRLTVL.

The V call is TRBV29-1, the J call TRBJ1-2; TRBD1 agrees at 7 bases. V shed 6 bases and J 4 bases; nucleotides not matched to a gene: 17. Germline values: CDR1 SQVTM, CDR2 ANQGSEA. This CDR3 has 16 amino acids. The CDR3 is CSVGGWDRDSFYGYTF. As DNA, the CDR3 is TGCAGCGTCGGAGGTTGGGACCGGGACAGCTTCTATGGCTACACCTTC.

This rearrangement joins TRBV4-1 to TRBJ2-3, with TRBD2 matching 9 bases. From germline, CDR1 is MGHRA and CDR2 YSYEKL. The ends lost 2 bases at V and 2 bases at J; junction bases unmatched: 5. This CDR3 has 16 residues. The CDR3, as DNA: TGCGCCAGCAGCCAACCGAGCGGGGGGCACACAGATACGCAGTATTTT. The encoded protein is CASSQPSGGHTDTQYF.

This clone turned up a few times. The J gene is TRBJ1-1, the V gene TRBV2; no reliable D call. Trimming removed 4 bases at V and 2 bases at J, with 8 bases between. Germline CDR1 and CDR2: SNHLY and FYNNEI. The CDR3 sequence is 13 residues long. The chain's CDR3 is CASSVEVNTEAFF. For the CDR3, the DNA is TGTGCCAGCAGTGTCGAGGTAAACACTGAAGCTTTCTTT.

This sequence joins TRBV4-2 and TRBJ2-5; 7 bases are a match to TRBD2. Trimming took 3 bases from V and 1 from J; bases not matched to a gene: 8. Germline V gives CDR1 LGHNA, CDR2 YNFKEQ. This CDR3 has 16 residues. CDR3 sequence reads: CASSQGRGGGQETQYF. The CDR3 coding sequence is TGTGCCAGCAGCCAGGGAAGGGGCGGGGGCCAAGAGACCCAGTACTTC.

This clone was picked up a small number of times. The chain combines TRBV5-1 with TRBJ2-5; 7 nucleotides agree with TRBD1. CDR1 is SGHRS and CDR2 is YFSETQ in the germline V gene. The CDR3 length is 15 residues. The ends lost 4 bases at V and 5 bases at J; junction bases unmatched: 11. Here the CDR3 DNA reads TGCGCCAGCAGCCCGACCCCCGGGACAGAGGAGACCCAGTACTTC. Residues: CASSPTPGTEETQYF. The variable domain in full, completed from reference TRBV5-1 and TRBJ2-5, reads KAGVTQTPRYLIKTRGQQVTLSCSPISGHRSVSWYQQTPGQGLQFLFEYFSETQRNKGNFPGRFSGRQFSNSRSEMNVSTLELGDSALYLCASSPTPGTEETQYFGPGTRLLVL.

This clone has only a few counts. CDR3 protein: CASSLGDSIGGYTF. The CDR3 DNA follows: TGTGCCAGCAGCTTAGGGGACTCAATAGGCGGCTACACCTTC. V usage is TRBV5-4 and J usage is TRBJ1-2; a possible D gene is TRBD1 (5 bases). V was clipped by 2 bases and J by 8 bases, with 16 bases between them. The CDR3 covers 14 residues. Germline CDR1 reads SGHNT; CDR2 reads YYREEE (reference sequence).

The rearrangement uses TRBV5-4 and TRBJ2-7; TRBD1 aligns across 9 bases. This CDR3 is built from 17 residues. CDR1 and CDR2 (germline): SGHNT, YYREEE (reference sequence). V lost 4 bases, J lost 4 bases, and 15 bases stayed unmatched. The CDR3 sequence: CASSRRTSGTGSYEQYF. CDR3 coding DNA: TGTGCCAGCAGCCGACGAACCTCCGGGACAGGGTCGTACGAGCAGTACTTC.

This clone was observed a single time. The V and J genes are TRBV6-5 and TRBJ1-2; D is uncertain. The CDR3 spans 13 residues. Germline V gene lookup returns CDR1 MNHEY and CDR2 SVGAGI. Trimming took off 5 bases at V and 4 bases at J, with 11 bases between the two ends. The CDR3 sequence: CASSTRGSYGYTF. The CDR3 region has the DNA TGTGCCAGCAGTACCCGGGGTTCCTATGGCTACACCTTC.

The CDR3 DNA follows: TGTGCCAGCAGCTCGACTAGCGGGGGGGGCAATGAGCAGTTCTTC. Protein: CASSSTSGGGNEQFF. The chain recombines TRBV5-4 with TRBJ2-1, with 14 bases aligning to TRBD2. The CDR3 contains 15 residues. Germline V lookup: CDR1 SGHNT, CDR2 YYREEE (reference sequence). J lost 6 bases, V lost 3 bases, and 2 bases had no gene match.

The rearrangement links TRBV7-9 to TRBJ1-4; possibly TRBD1 for D (5 bases). The V and J ends lost 1 base and 5 bases respectively, with 11 bases between them. In germline, CDR1 is SEHNR, CDR2 FQNEAQ (reference sequence). The CDR3 extends over 15 amino acids. The CDR3, as DNA: TGTGCCAGCAGCTTAGATCAGGGTCTGAATGAAAAACTGTTTTTT. Protein product: CASSLDQGLNEKLFF.

The chain is built from TRBV27 and TRBJ1-2; 10 bases match TRBD1. CDR1 and CDR2 (germline): MNHEY, SMNVEV (reference sequence). The CDR3 covers 15 residues. Trimming removed 6 bases from V and 7 bases from J; junction bases left unmatched: 11. The CDR3 DNA sequence: TGTGCCAGCAGCTCGCTTGGGACAGGGGTCTTTGGCTACACCTTC. Translated: CASSSLGTGVFGYTF.

This clone was seen once. V gene TRBV5-1 combines with J gene TRBJ2-7, with D maybe TRBD1 (6 bases). The germline CDR1 and CDR2 sequences are SGHRS and YFSETQ. Trimming shortened V by 4 bases and J by 1 base, and 21 bases separated the two germline ends. This CDR3 contains 17 residues. CDR3: CASSPLPTGPFSYEQYF. The CDR3 DNA is TGCGCCAGCAGCCCTTTACCGACAGGCCCCTTTTCCTACGAGCAGTACTTC.

The J gene is TRBJ1-2, the V gene TRBV30; 8 bases align to TRBD1. V was clipped by 7 bases and J by 1 base; unmatched bases: 5. CDR3 length: 13 amino acids. Per germline, CDR1 GTSNPN and CDR2 SVGIG (reference sequence). The CDR3 bases are TGTGCCTTCAGGGGGCAGCTTAACTATGGCTACACCTTC. Translating gives CAFRGQLNYGYTF.

The chain couples TRBV27 to TRBJ2-7; TRBD2 agrees at 8 bases. The germline V gene encodes CDR1 MNHEY and CDR2 SMNVEV (reference sequence). This CDR3 has 12 amino acids. CDR3 loop: CGGSGVSYEQYF. The CDR3, as DNA: TGTGGTGGTAGCGGGGTCTCCTACGAGCAGTACTTC.

This clone has just one count. V gene TRBV5-1 combines with J gene TRBJ2-7; the match to TRBD1 covers 9 bases. The CDR3 sequence is 15 residues long. The V gene end was trimmed by 0 bases and the J gene end by 5 bases; junction bases not matched to a gene: 6. Germline CDR1 SGHRS, CDR2 YFSETQ. The CDR3 sequence is CASSLGQGVADEQYF. CDR3 DNA: TGCGCCAGCAGCTTGGGACAGGGGGTAGCGGACGAGCAGTACTTC. Using reference TRBV5-1 and TRBJ2-7 for the parts outside the CDR3, the full variable domain is KAGVTQTPRYLIKTRGQQVTLSCSPISGHRSVSWYQQTPGQGLQFLFEYFSETQRNKGNFPGRFSGRQFSNSRSEMNVSTLELGDSALYLCASSLGQGVADEQYFGPGTRLTVT.